This entry concerns a single T cell receptor (beta chain). The target antigen is unknown. This specimen comes from a study of shared clonotypes between healthy human individuals. In germline, CDR1 is SEHNR, CDR2 FQNEAQ (reference sequence). The CDR3 is made up of 13 amino acids. The germline V and J ends were trimmed by 1 base and 2 bases, with 5 bases remaining between them. Naive CD8 isolation took CD45RO-negative cells positively selected for CCR7 and excluded terminally differentiated effector memory CD45RA+ cells. The assay was immunoSEQ multiplex PCR, and TCRdb's table has in-frame clones only and misses some. The sample consists of a few hundred thousand clones, about 95% of them appearing once. Study-wide points: A reduction in generation probabilities was seen for non-shared clonotypes relative to those shared by all four donors.

The sequence was collected from a woman aged 25 to 39 in good health. The chain links TRBV7-9 to TRBJ2-5; D is unresolved. Sequencing was carried out using naive CD8+ T cells sorted from blood. CDR3 sequence (DNA): TGTGCCAGCAGCTTAGTCAGGCAAGAGACCCAGTACTTC. This translates into CASSLVRQETQYF.